The 5 T cell receptor beta chains given below trace back to one sample, sequenced in a study (dated by TCRdb to 2015 to 2017). CD4+CD25+CD127-/low cells were isolated as Tregs. Receptors were amplified or captured by multiplex PCR. Sequenced on an Ion Torrent PGM. Adaptor-ligated barcode primers were used to amplify TRBV12-4/TRBJ1-2 clonotypes in the roughly 24-patient analysis. TCRdb's own reprocessing of the public reads used fastp at Q25 and MiXCR and kept productive beta chains. Identical CDR3 proteins give one entry, which carries the most common genes and DNA. This sample comprises under 200 distinct CDR3 sequences, 8.5% to 12% of them detected only once. Together, the top ten hold under 25% of the sample. The specimen sequenced was Tregs sorted from blood. The receptors derive from a female donor with breast cancer.

V and J are TRBV12-3 or TRBV12-4 and TRBJ1-2; D is unclear. V lost 7 bases, J lost 4 bases, and 16 bases lay in between. The CDR3 spans 14 residues. The CDR3 DNA reads TGTGCCAGCACCCTGACGGAAGTATCCTATGGCTACACCTTC. It codes for CASTLTEVSYGYTF.

Sample share makes this clonotype large (0.1 to 1%). The chain has TRBV12-3 or TRBV12-4 and TRBJ1-2, with D unresolved. The ends were cut back, 2 bases at V and 4 bases at J, with 8 bases in the middle. The CDR3 runs 13 residues. CDR3 loop: CASSLIRSYGYTF. Here the CDR3 DNA reads TGTGCCAGCAGTTTAATCCGGTCCTATGGCTACACCTTC.

By its share, this clonotype is large. V gene TRBV12-3 or TRBV12-4 combines with J gene TRBJ1-2; 7 nucleotides align to TRBD1. The CDR3 covers 12 residues. Unmatched junction bases numbered 4, after V lost 7 bases and J lost 5 bases. CDR3 in DNA: TGTGCCAGCACCTCGGGACAGTATGGCTACACCTTC. It codes for CASTSGQYGYTF.

In this sample, this clonotype is large (0.1 to 1%). The chain employs TRBV12-3 or TRBV12-4 and TRBJ1-2; D not certain. CDR3 size: 16 residues. Trimming shortened V by 7 bases and J by 1 base, and 19 bases separated the two germline ends. The CDR3 is CASTIVRTSDNYGYTF. The CDR3 bases are TGTGCCAGCACCATAGTTAGGACTTCGGATAACTATGGCTACACCTTC.

By sample share, this clonotype is large. The V and J genes are TRBV12-3 or TRBV12-4 and TRBJ1-2; 7 bases fit TRBD1. Trimming cost V 5 bases and J 7 bases; bases outside gene matches: 7. The CDR3 runs to 13 residues. In DNA form, the CDR3 reads TGTGCCAGCAGTCCAGACAGGGAATCTGGCTACACCTTC. Translating it yields CASSPDRESGYTF.